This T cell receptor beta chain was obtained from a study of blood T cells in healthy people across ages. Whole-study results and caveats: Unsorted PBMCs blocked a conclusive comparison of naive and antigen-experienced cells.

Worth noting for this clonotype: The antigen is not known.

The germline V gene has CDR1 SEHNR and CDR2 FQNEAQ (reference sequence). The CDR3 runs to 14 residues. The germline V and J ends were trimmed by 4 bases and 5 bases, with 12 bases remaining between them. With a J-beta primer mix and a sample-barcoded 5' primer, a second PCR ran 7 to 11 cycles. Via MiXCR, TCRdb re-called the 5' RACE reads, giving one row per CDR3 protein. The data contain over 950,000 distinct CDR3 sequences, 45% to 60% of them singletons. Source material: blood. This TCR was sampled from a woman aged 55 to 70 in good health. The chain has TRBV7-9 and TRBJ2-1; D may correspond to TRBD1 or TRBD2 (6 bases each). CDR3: CASSSMGGNNEQFF. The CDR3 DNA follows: TGTGCCAGCAGCTCGATGGGGGGCAACAATGAGCAGTTCTTC. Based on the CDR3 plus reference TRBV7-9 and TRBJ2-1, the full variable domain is DTGVSQNPRHKITKRGQNVTFRCDPISEHNRLYWYRQTLGQGPEFLTYFQNEAQLEKSRLLSDRFSAERPKGSFSTLEIQRTEQGDSAMYLCASSSMGGNNEQFFGPGTRLTVL.